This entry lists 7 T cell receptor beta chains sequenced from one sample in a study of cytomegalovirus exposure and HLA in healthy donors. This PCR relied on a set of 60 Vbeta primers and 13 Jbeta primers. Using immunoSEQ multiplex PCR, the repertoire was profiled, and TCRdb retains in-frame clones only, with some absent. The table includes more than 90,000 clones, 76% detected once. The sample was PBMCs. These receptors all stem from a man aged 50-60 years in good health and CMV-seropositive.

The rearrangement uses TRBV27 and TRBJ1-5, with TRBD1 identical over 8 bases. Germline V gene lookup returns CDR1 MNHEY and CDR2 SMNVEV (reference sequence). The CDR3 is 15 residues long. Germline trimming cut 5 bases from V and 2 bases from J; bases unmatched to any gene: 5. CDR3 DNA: TGTGCCAGCAGTCCCGGGACAGGTCGCAATCAGCCCCAGCATTTT. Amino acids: CASSPGTGRNQPQHF.

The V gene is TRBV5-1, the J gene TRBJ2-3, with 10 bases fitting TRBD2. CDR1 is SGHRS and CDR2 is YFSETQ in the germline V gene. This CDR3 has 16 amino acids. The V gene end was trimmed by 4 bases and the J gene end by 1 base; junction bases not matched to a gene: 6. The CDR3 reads CASSDQTSGGTDTQYF. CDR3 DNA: TGCGCCAGCAGCGACCAAACTAGCGGGGGCACAGATACGCAGTATTTT.

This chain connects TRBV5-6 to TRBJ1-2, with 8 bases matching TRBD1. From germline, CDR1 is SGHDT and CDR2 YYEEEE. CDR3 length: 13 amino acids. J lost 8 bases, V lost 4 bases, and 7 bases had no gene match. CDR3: CASSLGQGIGYTF. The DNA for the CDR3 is TGTGCCAGCAGCCTCGGACAGGGTATAGGCTACACCTTC.

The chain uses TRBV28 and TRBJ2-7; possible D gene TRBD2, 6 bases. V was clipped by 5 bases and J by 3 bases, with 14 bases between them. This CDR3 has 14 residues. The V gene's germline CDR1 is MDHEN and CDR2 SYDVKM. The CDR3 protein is CASSNLDYDYEQYF. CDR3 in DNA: TGTGCCAGCAGTAACTTGGACTATGACTACGAGCAGTACTTC.

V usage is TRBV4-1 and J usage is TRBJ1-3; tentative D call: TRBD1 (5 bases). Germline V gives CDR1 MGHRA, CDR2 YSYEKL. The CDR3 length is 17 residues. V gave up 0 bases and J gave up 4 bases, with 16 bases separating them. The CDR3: CASSQEFTGGVGNTIYF. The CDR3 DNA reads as TGCGCCAGCAGCCAAGAGTTCACCGGGGGTGTAGGAAACACCATATATTTT.

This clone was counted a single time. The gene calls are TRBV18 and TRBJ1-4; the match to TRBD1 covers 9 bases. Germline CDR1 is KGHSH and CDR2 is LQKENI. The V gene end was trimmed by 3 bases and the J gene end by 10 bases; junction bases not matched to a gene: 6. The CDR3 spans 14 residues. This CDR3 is CASSPGQGVGKLFF. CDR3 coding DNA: TGTGCCAGCTCACCGGGACAGGGTGTCGGAAAACTGTTTTTT.

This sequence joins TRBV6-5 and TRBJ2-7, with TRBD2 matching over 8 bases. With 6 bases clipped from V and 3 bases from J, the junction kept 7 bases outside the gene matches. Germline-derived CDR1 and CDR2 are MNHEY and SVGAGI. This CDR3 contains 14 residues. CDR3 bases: TGTGCCAGCAGCCAGCGGGGGCGGAACTACGAGCAGTACTTC. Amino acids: CASSQRGRNYEQYF.